Each of the 21 T cell receptor beta chains below was sequenced from the same sample in a study of early T cells in non-severe SARS-CoV-2 infection. TCRdb re-derived calls from the 5' RACE reads in MiXCR, one entry per CDR3 protein. The data contain 79,000 or so distinct CDR3 sequences, 9.5% to 15% of them singletons. Input material: whole blood. The receptor source for this set is an adult who was a healthcare worker with PCR-confirmed SARS-CoV-2 infection or an uninfected control (not recorded which).

The CDR3 nucleotides are TGCAGTGGGACGGGACTAGCGATAGATACGCAGTATTTT. Its translation: CSGTGLAIDTQYF. This sequence joins TRBV20-1 and TRBJ2-3, with 10 bases fitting TRBD2. The V and J ends lost 7 bases and 5 bases, in that order; junction bases with no gene match: 6. Germline CDR1 reads DFQATT; CDR2 reads SNEGSKA (reference sequence). The CDR3 consists of 13 residues.

This clonotype was recorded at least ten times. The J gene is TRBJ2-3, the V gene TRBV6-5; D call uncertain. The CDR3 contains 15 residues. Trimming pared 3 bases from V and 4 bases from J, leaving 14 bases between. Per germline, CDR1 MNHEY and CDR2 SVGAGI. CDR3 bases: TGTGCCAGCAGTTATCTTGGCAACCAAGCAGATACGCAGTATTTT. This sequence encodes CASSYLGNQADTQYF.

This clonotype was counted many times. This rearrangement joins TRBV5-4 to TRBJ2-1; unclear D gene. CDR1 and CDR2 from the germline V gene are SGHNT and YYREEE (reference sequence). Between the trimmed V and J ends, which lost 1 base and 5 bases, there was a span of 7 bases. The CDR3 consists of 13 residues. The CDR3 sequence: CASSLKVHNEQFF. As DNA, the CDR3 is TGTGCCAGCAGCTTGAAGGTACACAATGAGCAGTTCTTC.

This clonotype was seen many times. The chain joins TRBV29-1 to TRBJ2-2; maybe TRBD2 (5 bases). This CDR3 comprises 12 residues. The V and J ends lost 7 bases and 4 bases respectively, with 10 bases between them. Germline lookup yields CDR1 SQVTM and CDR2 ANQGSEA. The CDR3 sequence: CSGRTGTGELFF. The CDR3 DNA is TGCAGCGGTCGGACTGGCACCGGGGAGCTGTTTTTT.

Many counts were recorded for this clonotype. The gene calls are TRBV19 and TRBJ2-1; 10 positions match TRBD2. The CDR3 extends over 17 amino acids. Looked up from germline, CDR1 is LNHDA and CDR2 is SQIVND (reference sequence). J was trimmed by 3 bases and V by 4 bases; bases with no gene match: 9. In DNA, the CDR3 is TGTGCCAGTAGTAGATCCCTTAGCGGGAGGTTCTACAATGAGCAGTTCTTC. Its protein product is CASSRSLSGRFYNEQFF.

In its sample, this clonotype was seen a few times. The chain carries TRBV5-4 and TRBJ2-7; D unresolved. Trimming took 0 bases from V and 0 from J, leaving 7 bases between them. CDR3 length: 14 amino acids. Germline CDR1 reads SGHNT; CDR2 reads YYREEE (reference sequence). The CDR3 DNA sequence: TGTGCCAGCAGCTTGGACAGCTACTCCTACGAGCAGTACTTC. Protein: CASSLDSYSYEQYF. The whole variable domain, remainder taken from reference TRBV5-4 and TRBJ2-7, is ETGVTQSPTHLIKTRGQQVTLRCSSQSGHNTVSWYQQALGQGPQFIFQYYREEENGRGNFPPRFSGLQFPNYSSELNVNALELDDSALYLCASSLDSYSYEQYFGPGTRLTVT.

This clonotype was seen repeatedly, ten times or more. The CDR3: CSAISGDRDLSDTQYF. The DNA for the CDR3 is TGCAGTGCTATCTCCGGGGACAGGGATTTATCAGATACGCAGTATTTT. The V and J genes are TRBV20-1 and TRBJ2-3, with 9 bases fitting TRBD1. Trimming at V came to 4 bases and at J to 4 bases, leaving 12 bases not matched to a gene. This CDR3 is 16 amino acids long. Per germline, CDR1 DFQATT and CDR2 SNEGSKA (reference sequence).

This clonotype has more than one count but fewer than ten. The CDR3 sequence is CASSSFSGTGANVLTF. The CDR3 DNA is TGTGCCAGCAGTTCCTTCTCAGGGACTGGGGCCAACGTCCTGACTTTC. This sequence joins TRBV28 and TRBJ2-6; possibly TRBD1 for D (5 bases). The V end lost 4 bases, the J end lost 2 bases, and 12 bases lay between the germline ends. Germline CDR1 and CDR2: MDHEN and SYDVKM. CDR3 size: 16 residues.

The J gene is TRBJ1-1, the V gene TRBV29-1; D not resolved. V lost 4 bases to trimming and J lost 0 bases, with 9 bases between them. Germline CDR1 SQVTM, CDR2 ANQGSEA. The CDR3 loop spans 13 amino acids. CDR3 region: CSVGTVMNTEAFF. CDR3 DNA sequence: TGCAGCGTTGGTACAGTCATGAACACTGAAGCTTTCTTT.

The V gene is TRBV5-4, the J gene TRBJ2-3; D perhaps matches TRBD2 (6 bases). The germline V and J ends were trimmed by 2 bases and 6 bases, with 19 bases remaining between them. The length of the CDR3 is 16 residues. Germline V gene sequence: CDR1 SGHNT, CDR2 YYREEE (reference sequence). The CDR3 region is CASSLGSLAFGDTQYF. In nucleotides, the CDR3 is TGTGCCAGCAGCTTAGGTTCCCTAGCGTTCGGCGATACGCAGTATTTT.

This clonotype showed up just a few times. The V gene is TRBV20-1, the J gene TRBJ2-3; 8 bases align to TRBD1. The trim removed 0 bases at V and 5 bases at J, leaving 7 bases unmatched. CDR1 is DFQATT and CDR2 is SNEGSKA in the germline V gene (reference sequence). The CDR3 loop spans 15 amino acids. The DNA of the CDR3 is TGCAGTGCTAGAGATAGGGGACAGGTTGAAGATACGCAGTATTTT. Its protein is CSARDRGQVEDTQYF.

This clonotype was seen at least ten times. The CDR3 region has the DNA TGCGCCAGCAGCTCCCAAGGGACAGTCCTGAACACTGAAGCTTTCTTT. This sequence encodes CASSSQGTVLNTEAFF. The rearrangement links TRBV5-1 to TRBJ1-1; TRBD1 matches 7 bases. Per the germline V gene, CDR1 is SGHRS and CDR2 is YFSETQ. The junction had 8 bases not matched to a gene; V was cut back by 3 bases and J by 0 bases. The CDR3 is 16 residues long.

The sample holds a few counts of this clonotype. The chain combines TRBV28 with TRBJ2-4, with 9 positions matching TRBD1. The V gene's germline CDR1 is MDHEN and CDR2 SYDVKM. V shed 4 bases and J 0 bases; nucleotides not matched to a gene: 4. The CDR3 sequence is 16 residues long. DNA of the CDR3: TGTGCCAGCAGTTCGGGACAGGGTTTAGCCAAAAACATTCAGTACTTC. This gives the protein CASSSGQGLAKNIQYF.

This clonotype has at least ten counts. The gene calls are TRBV6-6 and TRBJ1-5; 7 bases fit TRBD1. Per the germline V gene, CDR1 is MNHNY and CDR2 is SVGAGI (reference sequence). Unmatched junction bases numbered 2, after V lost 2 bases and J lost 1 base. The CDR3 is 15 residues long. For the CDR3, the DNA is TGTGCCAGCAGTTACACAGGGGAGAGCAATCAGCCCCAGCATTTT. Its protein is CASSYTGESNQPQHF.

The chain uses TRBV7-2 and TRBJ2-7; D is unresolved. This CDR3 region has 13 residues. V gave up 5 bases and J gave up 3 bases, with 11 bases separating them. CDR1 SGHTA and CDR2 FQGNSA come from the germline V gene. The CDR3 nucleotides are TGTGCCAGCAGCCCCTCCAGTGTCTACGAGCAGTACTTC. It encodes CASSPSSVYEQYF.

This clonotype has at least ten counts. J is TRBJ2-1 and V is TRBV7-6, with TRBD1 identical over 8 bases. J gave up 6 bases and V 5 bases, and 9 bases lay outside the gene matches. In germline, CDR1 is SGHVS, CDR2 FNYEAQ. The CDR3 has 15 amino acids. DNA for the CDR3: TGTGCCAGCAGCCCCTGGACAGGGATTGTCAATGAGCAGTTCTTC. As protein: CASSPWTGIVNEQFF.

This clonotype came up a few times. This sequence joins TRBV18 and TRBJ2-7; 7 bases align to TRBD1. Germline V gives CDR1 KGHSH, CDR2 LQKENI. This CDR3 is 14 amino acids long. The trim removed 1 base at V and 2 bases at J, leaving 2 bases unmatched. The CDR3 loop is CASSPRTGTYEQYF. The CDR3 bases are TGTGCCAGCTCACCACGGACAGGAACCTACGAGCAGTACTTC.

The V call is TRBV12-3 or TRBV12-4, the J call TRBJ2-1; 12 positions agree with TRBD2. V lost 4 bases and J lost 0; bases outside the gene matches: 7. CDR3 length equals 18 residues. Written as DNA, the CDR3 is TGTGCCAGCAGTTCACTAGCGGGGGGCCAAAGCTCCTACAATGAGCAGTTCTTC. Translated: CASSSLAGGQSSYNEQFF.

This clonotype was seen repeatedly, ten times or more. This chain links TRBV2 with TRBJ1-5; a possible D gene is TRBD1 (5 bases). With 0 bases removed from V and 3 bases from J, the gap between germline ends came to 15 bases. Germline CDR1 SNHLY, CDR2 FYNNEI. The CDR3 is made up of 17 amino acids. In DNA, the CDR3 is TGTGCCAGCAGTGAAGCAGTAAGGCAGGGATACAATCAGCCCCAGCATTTT. This gives the protein CASSEAVRQGYNQPQHF.

At least ten counts were recorded for this clonotype. The genes are TRBV11-2 and TRBJ1-1, with unresolved D. The V end lost 5 bases, the J end lost 9 bases, and 22 bases lay between the germline ends. Germline V lookup: CDR1 SGHAT, CDR2 FQNNGV. The CDR3 is 15 residues long. The CDR3 region has the DNA TGTGCCAGCAGCGGAGTTTCGGCCGGGCTGCCCCAAGCTTTCTTT. Amino acid sequence: CASSGVSAGLPQAFF.

This clonotype came up a few times. The chain combines TRBV28 with TRBJ2-7, with unresolved D. The length of the CDR3 is 13 residues. V gave up 3 bases and J gave up 2 bases, with 8 bases separating them. Germline V gives CDR1 MDHEN, CDR2 SYDVKM. CDR3 region: CASSLNGAYEQYF. CDR3 DNA sequence: TGTGCCAGCAGTTTGAACGGTGCCTACGAGCAGTACTTC.